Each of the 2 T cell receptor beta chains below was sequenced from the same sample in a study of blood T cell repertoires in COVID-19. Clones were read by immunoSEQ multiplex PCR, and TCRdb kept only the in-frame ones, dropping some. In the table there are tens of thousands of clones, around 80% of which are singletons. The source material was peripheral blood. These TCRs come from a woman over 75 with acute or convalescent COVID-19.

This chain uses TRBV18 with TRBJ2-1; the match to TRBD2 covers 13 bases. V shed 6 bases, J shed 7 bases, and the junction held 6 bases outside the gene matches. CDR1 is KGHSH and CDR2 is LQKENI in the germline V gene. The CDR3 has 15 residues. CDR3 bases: TGTGCCAGCTCGGAGCGACTAGCGGGAGGTAATGAGCAGTTCTTC. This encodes CASSERLAGGNEQFF.

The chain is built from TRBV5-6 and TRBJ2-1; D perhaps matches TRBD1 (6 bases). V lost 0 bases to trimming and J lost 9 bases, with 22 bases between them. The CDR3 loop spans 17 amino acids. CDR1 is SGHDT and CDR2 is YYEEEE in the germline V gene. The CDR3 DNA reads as TGTGCCAGCAGCTTGGTACCGAGTCTACTCCCACAGGGTGAGCAGTTCTTC. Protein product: CASSLVPSLLPQGEQFF.